This TCR beta chain was observed in a study of CD8 T cells in cerebrospinal fluid in Alzheimer's disease (dated by TCRdb to the early 2020s). Turning to the overall study: The study used two single-cell methods, plate-based nested PCR sequencing and droplet-based sequencing, to evaluate clonal expansion of CSF T cells. This study tested whether clonally expanded T cells could be found in cerebrospinal fluid from healthy elderly individuals and from patients with neurodegenerative disease. The droplet-based CSF comparison of patients and controls included 9 healthy controls (about 11,000 cells) and 9 patients with MCI or Alzheimer's disease (about 10,000 cells). A total of about 26 samples were covered by the CSF gene-expression analysis, which included Parkinson's disease patients.

Concerning this clonotype: Which antigen it targets is not known.

General study outcomes and caveats: The largest CSF clone made up a higher percentage of TCRs in patients with MCI or Alzheimer's disease than in controls. The EBV-specific clones were neither the most highly expanded clones nor enriched among patients. The overall clonality comparison included only samples with detectable clones (roughly eleven healthy, 5 MCI, 5 AD, 6 PD). When the data were pooled, 4 of 6 Alzheimer's patients but only 1 of 10 healthy subjects had a highly expanded clone, defined as one making up at least 3% of TCRs. The authors cautioned that detecting EBV-specific TCRs in CSF does not establish a causal link between EBV and Alzheimer's disease.

Preparation of the library involved 10x single-cell sequencing. Profiling of CSF cells was done with 10X Genomics single-cell V(D)J and 5' gene-expression libraries. An Illumina NextSeq550 was used to sequence the CSF single-cell TCR libraries. Regarding the original processing steps: V(D)J reads were aligned to the vdj-GRCh38 alts ensemble 2.0.0 reference and processed with the Cell Ranger vdj pipeline. A clonotype was defined as a group of cell barcodes sharing the same set of productive CDR3 nucleotide sequences. Clonotype information was added to Seurat v3.0 gene-expression metadata to link clonality with transcriptional profiles. Any CSF cell with more than 1,800 genes, more than 7,500 UMIs or more than 10% mitochondrial reads was excluded. To identify TCRs with known antigen specificity, CDR3-beta sequences were compared against VDJdb. Clone sharing was examined by network analysis using the R package qgraph, in which only TCRs with complete alpha and beta chains were included. Each CDR3 protein sequence appears as one entry after TCRdb reprocessed the reads, and no DNA is included. The V and J calls reflect TCRdb's pipeline rather than the authors' work. The sample's own table lists about 1,400 distinct CDR3 sequences. Less than 20% of the sample is held by the ten biggest clonotypes.

All participants were free of acute infectious disease and in good physical condition. Neurodegeneration in patients was confirmed with biomarkers including neurofilament, amyloid-beta and tau. For droplet-based sequencing, live CSF cells were sorted using a live/dead marker. To pellet immune cells, CSF obtained by lumbar puncture was centrifuged at 300g. Each CSF sample was examined for red blood cells, and any sample with blood contamination was excluded. CSF cells were cryopreserved in freezing medium, frozen at -80 degrees C overnight, and then transferred to liquid nitrogen for storage. CSF samples were stored for less than seven months before analysis. Sequencing input: cerebrospinal fluid. The TCR was taken from a human donor with mild cognitive impairment.

The CDR3 amino acid sequence is: CASTSTGPNYGYTF. The rearranged segments are TRBV6-5 and TRBJ1-2; TCRdb reports TRBD1, a call that lacks DNA to check it against. According to the germline V gene, CDR1 reads MNHEY and CDR2 reads SVGAGI. The CDR3 contains 14 residues, cysteine and phenylalanine counted. Only the protein is available.